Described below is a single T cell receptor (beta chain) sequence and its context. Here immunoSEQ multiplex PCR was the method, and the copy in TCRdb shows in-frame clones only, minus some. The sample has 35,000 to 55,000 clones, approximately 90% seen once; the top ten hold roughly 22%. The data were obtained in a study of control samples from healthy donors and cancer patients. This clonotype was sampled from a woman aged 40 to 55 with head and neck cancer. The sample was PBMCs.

The CDR3: CSASSRNEQFF. The CDR3 nucleotides read TGCAGTGCTAGTTCCCGTAATGAGCAGTTCTTC. The chain links TRBV20-1 to TRBJ2-1; D gene uncertain. V was trimmed by 3 bases and J by 7 bases, leaving 7 bases between them. CDR1 DFQATT and CDR2 SNEGSKA come from the germline V gene (reference sequence). This CDR3 has 11 amino acids.